What follows describes a single T cell receptor beta chain. Its antigen is as yet unknown. Only in-frame clones appear in the TCRdb table, and some are missing; sequencing was by immunoSEQ multiplex PCR. Of over 50,000 clones in the sample, around 84% were seen once. This sample stems from a study of T cell clones after liver transplantation. Overall study context: A pre-transplant mixed lymphocyte reaction with TCRbeta sequencing defined graft-donor-reactive clones followed in post-transplant blood. Until 12-24 months post-transplant, subjects got standard immunosuppression and no induction.

Regarding the study as a whole: In a couple of subjects, few donor cells limited the measurable donor-reactive repertoire.

The CDR3 length is 15 residues. Looked up from germline, CDR1 is SGHRS and CDR2 is YFSETQ. V was shortened by 0 bases and J by 0 bases, with 7 bases between the two germline ends. The sequence came from a human donor who received a liver transplant. The chain uses TRBV5-1 and TRBJ1-3; no reliable D call. The material was CD4+ T cells from blood, obtained before liver transplant. This CDR3 reads CASSLDMSSGNTIYF. DNA for the CDR3: TGCGCCAGCAGCTTGGATATGAGCTCTGGAAACACCATATATTTT.